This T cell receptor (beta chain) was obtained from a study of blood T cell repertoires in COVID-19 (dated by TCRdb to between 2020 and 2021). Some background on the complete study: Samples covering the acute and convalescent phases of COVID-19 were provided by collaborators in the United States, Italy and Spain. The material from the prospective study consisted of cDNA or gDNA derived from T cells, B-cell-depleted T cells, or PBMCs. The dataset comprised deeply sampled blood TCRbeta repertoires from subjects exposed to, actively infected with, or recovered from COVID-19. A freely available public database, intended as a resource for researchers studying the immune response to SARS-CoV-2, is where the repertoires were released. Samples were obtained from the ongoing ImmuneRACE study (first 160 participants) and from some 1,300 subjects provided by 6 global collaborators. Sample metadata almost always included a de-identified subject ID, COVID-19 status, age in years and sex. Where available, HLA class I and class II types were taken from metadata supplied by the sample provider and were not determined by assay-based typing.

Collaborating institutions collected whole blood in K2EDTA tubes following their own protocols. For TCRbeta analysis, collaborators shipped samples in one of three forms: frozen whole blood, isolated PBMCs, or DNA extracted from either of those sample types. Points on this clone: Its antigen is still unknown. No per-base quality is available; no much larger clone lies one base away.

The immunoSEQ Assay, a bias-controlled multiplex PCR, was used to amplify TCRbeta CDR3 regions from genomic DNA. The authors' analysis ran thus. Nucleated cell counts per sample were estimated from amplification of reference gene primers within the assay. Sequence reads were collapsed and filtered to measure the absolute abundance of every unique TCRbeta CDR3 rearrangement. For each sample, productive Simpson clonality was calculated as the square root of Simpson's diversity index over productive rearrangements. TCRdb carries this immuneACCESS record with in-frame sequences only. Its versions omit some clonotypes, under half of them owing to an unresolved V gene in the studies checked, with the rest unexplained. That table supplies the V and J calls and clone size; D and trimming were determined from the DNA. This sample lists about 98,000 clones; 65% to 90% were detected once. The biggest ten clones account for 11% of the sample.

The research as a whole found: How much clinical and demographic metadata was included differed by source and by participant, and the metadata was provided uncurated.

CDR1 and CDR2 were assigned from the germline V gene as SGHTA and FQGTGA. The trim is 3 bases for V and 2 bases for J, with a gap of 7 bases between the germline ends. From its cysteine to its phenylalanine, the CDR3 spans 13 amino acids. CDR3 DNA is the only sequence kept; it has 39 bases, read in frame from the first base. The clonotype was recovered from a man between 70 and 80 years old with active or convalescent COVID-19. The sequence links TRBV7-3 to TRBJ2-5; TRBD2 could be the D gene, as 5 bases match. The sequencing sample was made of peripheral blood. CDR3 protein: CASSFSGQETQYF. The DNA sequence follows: TGTGCCAGCAGCTTTTCGGGGCAAGAGACCCAGTACTTC.